The following is a T cell receptor (beta chain) sequence with its context. The data were obtained in a study of technical replicates of blood from a handful of donors. Clones were read by immunoSEQ multiplex PCR, and TCRdb kept only the in-frame ones, dropping some. The repertoire holds over 15,000 clones, with approximately 90% as singletons. This CDR3 is 15 amino acids long. V shed 6 bases, J shed 5 bases, and the junction held 3 bases outside the gene matches. Germline V gene data show CDR1 as SNHLY and CDR2 as FYNNEI. This rearrangement joins TRBV2 to TRBJ2-2; 13 nucleotides match TRBD2. The material sequenced was PBMCs. The sequence derives from a human donor in good health. The CDR3 sequence: CASRGGLAGTGELFF. In DNA form, the CDR3 reads TGTGCCAGCAGGGGGGGACTAGCGGGAACCGGGGAGCTGTTTTTT.